This is a list of T cell receptor beta chains from one sample in a study of control samples from healthy donors and cancer patients. Method: immunoSEQ multiplex PCR; TCRdb's copy keeps in-frame clones and lacks some. The sample includes some 78,000 clones, approximately 88% seen only once; the top ten take 7.5% to 9%. The specimen was blood. The receptors originated from a woman in her sixties in good health. The CDR3 runs from the conserved cysteine through the conserved F or W. A D gene is named only where the DNA matches it firmly. Expanded clones are given a class, and other clones once, few, many or no size at all.

D gene: -; V gene: TRBV7-2; J gene: TRBJ2-1; CDR3 length: 12; clone size: -; CDR3 DNA: TGTGCCGGCCAGGGACTCCGTGGAGAGCAGTTCTTC; CDR3 protein: CAGQGLRGEQFF
D gene: -; V gene: TRBV5-1; J gene: TRBJ1-1; CDR3 length: 15; clone size: -; CDR3 DNA: TGCGCCAGCAGCTTGTCTCTAGGGGCCTCCACTGAAGCTTTCTTT; CDR3 protein: CASSLSLGASTEAFF
D gene: TRBD1; V gene: TRBV9; J gene: TRBJ2-2; CDR3 length: 16; clone size: -; CDR3 DNA: TGTGCCAGCAGCCCGAACAGGGGGGCAGACACCGGGGAGCTGTTTTTT; CDR3 protein: CASSPNRGADTGELFF
D gene: TRBD2; V gene: TRBV7-3; J gene: TRBJ2-1; CDR3 length: 17; clone size: -; CDR3 DNA: TGTGCCAGCAGCCCTAACCTAGCGGGAGGGCCTTACAATGAGCAGTTCTTC; CDR3 protein: CASSPNLAGGPYNEQFF
D gene: -; V gene: TRBV18; J gene: TRBJ1-6; CDR3 length: 16; clone size: -; CDR3 DNA: TGTGCCAGCTCCCAGTACAGCCCGACAGGCGTTTCACCCCTCCACTTT; CDR3 protein: CASSQYSPTGVSPLHF
D gene: TRBD1; V gene: TRBV30; J gene: TRBJ1-5; CDR3 length: 14; clone size: -; CDR3 DNA: TGTGCCTGGAGTGCCGACAGGGGATACCAGCCCCAGCATTTT; CDR3 protein: CAWSADRGYQPQHF
D gene: TRBD1; V gene: TRBV6-2/TRBV6-3; J gene: TRBJ1-1; CDR3 length: 16; clone size: -; CDR3 DNA: TGTGCCAGCAGTTATGGGACAGCGAACTTTAACACTGAAGCTTTCTTT; CDR3 protein: CASSYGTANFNTEAFF
D gene: -; V gene: TRBV6-1; J gene: TRBJ1-2; CDR3 length: 13; clone size: -; CDR3 DNA: TGTGCCAGCAGTGAATCAGAATACTATGGCTACACCTTC; CDR3 protein: CASSESEYYGYTF
D gene: -; V gene: TRBV18; J gene: TRBJ1-2; CDR3 length: 14; clone size: -; CDR3 DNA: TGTGCCAGCTCACCACCCGAACAGAACTATGGCTACACCTTC; CDR3 protein: CASSPPEQNYGYTF
D gene: -; V gene: TRBV6-1; J gene: TRBJ2-7; CDR3 length: 14; clone size: -; CDR3 DNA: TGTGCCAGCAGTGAAGGGGGAGAAATCTACGAGCAGTACTTC; CDR3 protein: CASSEGGEIYEQYF
D gene: -; V gene: TRBV13; J gene: TRBJ1-1; CDR3 length: 12; clone size: few; CDR3 DNA: TGTGCCAGCAGCAGCCAGAACACTGAAGCTTTCTTT; CDR3 protein: CASSSQNTEAFF
D gene: -; V gene: TRBV18; J gene: TRBJ1-2; CDR3 length: 15; clone size: -; CDR3 DNA: TGTGCCAGCTCAGGAGCGGCGGCGCGTGGTGGTGGCTACACCTTC; CDR3 protein: CASSGAAARGGGYTF
D gene: -; V gene: TRBV7-2; J gene: TRBJ2-5; CDR3 length: 14; clone size: once; CDR3 DNA: TGTGCCAGCAGCTTAATGGGACGGCTAGAGACCCAGTACTTC; CDR3 protein: CASSLMGRLETQYF
D gene: -; V gene: TRBV6-4; J gene: TRBJ2-7; CDR3 length: 16; clone size: once; CDR3 DNA: TGTGCCAGCAGTGTTGGACGGCCAGCTAGATCCTACGAGCAGTACTTC; CDR3 protein: CASSVGRPARSYEQYF
D gene: TRBD1; V gene: TRBV4-1; J gene: TRBJ1-1; CDR3 length: 17; clone size: -; CDR3 DNA: TGCGCCAGCAGCCAAGACCCCGGGACAGGGATGAACACTGAAGCTTTCTTT; CDR3 protein: CASSQDPGTGMNTEAFF
D gene: -; V gene: TRBV7-3; J gene: TRBJ2-7; CDR3 length: 13; clone size: -; CDR3 DNA: TGTGCCAGCAGCGTACGGACAGCCGACGAGCAGTACTTC; CDR3 protein: CASSVRTADEQYF
D gene: TRBD1; V gene: TRBV4-3; J gene: TRBJ2-1; CDR3 length: 15; clone size: -; CDR3 DNA: TGCGCCAGCAGCCCCGACAGGGACTCCTACAATGAGCAGTTCTTC; CDR3 protein: CASSPDRDSYNEQFF
D gene: -; V gene: TRBV7-2; J gene: TRBJ2-5; CDR3 length: 16; clone size: -; CDR3 DNA: TGTGCCAGCAGCTTAGGGGTAGGGACTTTCCAAGAGACCCAGTACTTC; CDR3 protein: CASSLGVGTFQETQYF
D gene: -; V gene: TRBV2; J gene: TRBJ1-5; CDR3 length: 14; clone size: -; CDR3 DNA: TGTGCCAGCAGTGAAGGGGGGCCCCCGGAGCCCCAGCATTTT; CDR3 protein: CASSEGGPPEPQHF
D gene: TRBD1; V gene: TRBV11-2; J gene: TRBJ1-2; CDR3 length: 13; clone size: -; CDR3 DNA: TGTGCCAGCAGCTCTACAGGGGACTATGGCTACACCTTC; CDR3 protein: CASSSTGDYGYTF
D gene: TRBD1; V gene: TRBV3-1/TRBV3-2; J gene: TRBJ1-2; CDR3 length: 15; clone size: -; CDR3 DNA: TGTGCCAGCAGCCATTCGCAAGCAGGGGGCTATGGCTACACCTTC; CDR3 protein: CASSHSQAGGYGYTF
D gene: -; V gene: TRBV11-2; J gene: TRBJ1-4; CDR3 length: 14; clone size: -; CDR3 DNA: TGTGCCAGCAGCTTGAGCCCGGCGGTTAGAAAACTGTTTTTT; CDR3 protein: CASSLSPAVRKLFF
D gene: -; V gene: TRBV19; J gene: TRBJ1-1; CDR3 length: 14; clone size: -; CDR3 DNA: TGTGCCAGTAGTGTGACAAAAATGAACACTGAAGCTTTCTTT; CDR3 protein: CASSVTKMNTEAFF
D gene: -; V gene: TRBV29-1; J gene: TRBJ2-1; CDR3 length: 13; clone size: -; CDR3 DNA: TGCAGCTCAAAGGGACAAGTCTACAATGAGCAGTTCTTC; CDR3 protein: CSSKGQVYNEQFF
D gene: -; V gene: TRBV3-1/TRBV3-2; J gene: TRBJ1-5; CDR3 length: 19; clone size: few; CDR3 DNA: TGTGCCAGCAGCCAAGAATTAAAGGAACAGGGCTGTCCAAATCAGCCCCAGCATTTT; CDR3 protein: CASSQELKEQGCPNQPQHF
D gene: -; V gene: TRBV11-2; J gene: TRBJ1-1; CDR3 length: 14; clone size: -; CDR3 DNA: TGTGCCAGCAGCTTAGGGGTTAGGAACACTGAAGCTTTCTTT; CDR3 protein: CASSLGVRNTEAFF
D gene: TRBD1; V gene: TRBV4-2; J gene: TRBJ2-7; CDR3 length: 14; clone size: -; CDR3 DNA: TGTGCCAGCAGCCCTCCGGGACAGAGGTACGAGCAGTACTTC; CDR3 protein: CASSPPGQRYEQYF
D gene: TRBD1; V gene: TRBV6-5; J gene: TRBJ1-6; CDR3 length: 16; clone size: -; CDR3 DNA: TGTGCCAGCAGTTACCGGGGACAGGGAGATAGTTCACCCCTCCACTTT; CDR3 protein: CASSYRGQGDSSPLHF
D gene: -; V gene: TRBV6-5; J gene: TRBJ1-3; CDR3 length: 13; clone size: -; CDR3 DNA: TGTGCCAGCAGTCCCCGGGGGGGAAACACCATATATTTT; CDR3 protein: CASSPRGGNTIYF
D gene: TRBD2; V gene: TRBV11-2; J gene: TRBJ2-1; CDR3 length: 17; clone size: once; CDR3 DNA: TGTGCCAGCAGCCTAGAGGAGGGACTAGGTATCTACAATGAGCAGTTCTTC; CDR3 protein: CASSLEEGLGIYNEQFF
D gene: -; V gene: TRBV7-9; J gene: TRBJ1-2; CDR3 length: 14; clone size: -; CDR3 DNA: TGTGCCAGCAGCTTAGGTCGAGGTAACTATGGCTACACCTTC; CDR3 protein: CASSLGRGNYGYTF
D gene: TRBD2; V gene: TRBV6-5; J gene: TRBJ2-7; CDR3 length: 15; clone size: -; CDR3 DNA: TGTGCCAGCAGTTACGCTAGCGGGGAGACCTACGAGCAGTACTTC; CDR3 protein: CASSYASGETYEQYF
D gene: -; V gene: TRBV6-5; J gene: TRBJ1-1; CDR3 length: 12; clone size: -; CDR3 DNA: TGTGCCAGCGCAAAACACCTCAGAGAAGCTTTCTTT; CDR3 protein: CASAKHLREAFF
D gene: -; V gene: TRBV7-3; J gene: TRBJ2-3; CDR3 length: 17; clone size: -; CDR3 DNA: -; CDR3 protein: CASSQVLERGRTDTQYF
D gene: -; V gene: TRBV20-1; J gene: TRBJ1-4; CDR3 length: 13; clone size: -; CDR3 DNA: TGCAGTGCTAGTGGGCCCCTTGAGGAAAAACTGTTTTTT; CDR3 protein: CSASGPLEEKLFF
D gene: TRBD1; V gene: TRBV10-1; J gene: TRBJ2-7; CDR3 length: 13; clone size: -; CDR3 DNA: TGCGCCATCCGAGGACAGGGTCTATACGAGCAGTACTTC; CDR3 protein: CAIRGQGLYEQYF
D gene: TRBD1; V gene: TRBV7-9; J gene: TRBJ1-4; CDR3 length: 16; clone size: -; CDR3 DNA: TGTGCCAGCAGCCCAGGGGGGGGATACTGGGACGAAAAACTGTTTTTT; CDR3 protein: CASSPGGGYWDEKLFF
D gene: -; V gene: TRBV5-1; J gene: TRBJ2-5; CDR3 length: 14; clone size: once; CDR3 DNA: TGCGCCAGCAGCATTGGGGAGGAGCAAGAGACCCAGTACTTC; CDR3 protein: CASSIGEEQETQYF
D gene: -; V gene: TRBV10-3; J gene: TRBJ2-3; CDR3 length: 15; clone size: -; CDR3 DNA: TGTGCCATCAGTGAGGCAGGGCCACACACAGATACGCAGTATTTT; CDR3 protein: CAISEAGPHTDTQYF
D gene: -; V gene: TRBV5-1; J gene: TRBJ2-2; CDR3 length: 15; clone size: once; CDR3 DNA: TGCGCCAGCAGCGCGGGACAGCCTAACACCGGGGAGCTGTTTTTT; CDR3 protein: CASSAGQPNTGELFF
D gene: -; V gene: TRBV27; J gene: TRBJ1-1; CDR3 length: 13; clone size: -; CDR3 DNA: TGTGCCAGCAGTTTGTATAGGCATACTGAAGCTTTCTTT; CDR3 protein: CASSLYRHTEAFF
D gene: -; V gene: TRBV7-3; J gene: TRBJ2-6; CDR3 length: 17; clone size: -; CDR3 DNA: TGTGCCAGCAGCAAGACCCTTCGCGGATCCGGGGCCAACGTCCTGACTTTC; CDR3 protein: CASSKTLRGSGANVLTF
D gene: TRBD2; V gene: TRBV10-1; J gene: TRBJ2-7; CDR3 length: 12; clone size: -; CDR3 DNA: TGCGCCAGCACACGGGGGGGCTACGAGCAGTACTTC; CDR3 protein: CASTRGGYEQYF
D gene: TRBD1; V gene: TRBV5-5; J gene: TRBJ1-2; CDR3 length: 13; clone size: -; CDR3 DNA: TGTGCCAGCAGCTCAAGACAGGGGGATGGCTACACCTTC; CDR3 protein: CASSSRQGDGYTF
D gene: -; V gene: TRBV29-1; J gene: TRBJ2-5; CDR3 length: 12; clone size: -; CDR3 DNA: TGCAGCGCCTTAGCTGGACAAGAGACCCAGTACTTC; CDR3 protein: CSALAGQETQYF
D gene: -; V gene: TRBV4-1; J gene: TRBJ2-4; CDR3 length: 17; clone size: -; CDR3 DNA: TGCGCCAGCAGCCAAGTAGTAATTGGCTTAGCCAAAAACATTCAGTACTTC; CDR3 protein: CASSQVVIGLAKNIQYF
D gene: TRBD1; V gene: TRBV7-6; J gene: TRBJ2-5; CDR3 length: 14; clone size: -; CDR3 DNA: TGTGCCAGCAGCCCCGGGACAGGTCAAGAGACCCAGTACTTC; CDR3 protein: CASSPGTGQETQYF
D gene: TRBD1; V gene: TRBV11-3; J gene: TRBJ2-7; CDR3 length: 16; clone size: -; CDR3 DNA: TGTGCCAGCAGCCCGTCCTGGGACAGGGGCCACTACGAGCAGTACTTC; CDR3 protein: CASSPSWDRGHYEQYF
D gene: -; V gene: TRBV3-1/TRBV3-2; J gene: TRBJ2-7; CDR3 length: 14; clone size: -; CDR3 DNA: TGTGCCAGCAGCGGTCGGGGGACTCAAAAGTGGCAGTACTTC; CDR3 protein: CASSGRGTQKWQYF